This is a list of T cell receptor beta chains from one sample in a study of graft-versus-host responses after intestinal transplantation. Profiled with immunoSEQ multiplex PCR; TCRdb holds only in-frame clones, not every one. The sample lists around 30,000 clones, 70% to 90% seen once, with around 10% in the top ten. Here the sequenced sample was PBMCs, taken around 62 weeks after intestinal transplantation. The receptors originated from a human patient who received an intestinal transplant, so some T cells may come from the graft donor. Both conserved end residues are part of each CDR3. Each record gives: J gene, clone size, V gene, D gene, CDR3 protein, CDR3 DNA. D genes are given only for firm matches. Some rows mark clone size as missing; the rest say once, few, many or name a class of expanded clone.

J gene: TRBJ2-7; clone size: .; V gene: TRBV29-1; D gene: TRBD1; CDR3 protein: CSVEEGQGAYEQYF; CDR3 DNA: TGTAGCGTTGAAGAGGGACAGGGGGCCTACGAGCAGTACTTC
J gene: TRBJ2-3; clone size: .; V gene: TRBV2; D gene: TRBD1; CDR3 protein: CASSVDRDTDTQYF; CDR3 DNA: TGTGCCAGCAGTGTGGACAGGGACACAGATACGCAGTATTTT
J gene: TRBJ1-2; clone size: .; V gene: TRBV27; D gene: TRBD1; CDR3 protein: CASSSRQGNYGYTF; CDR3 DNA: TGTGCCAGCAGTTCCCGACAGGGTAACTATGGCTACACCTTC
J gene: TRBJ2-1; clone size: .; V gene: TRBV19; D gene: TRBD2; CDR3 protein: CASSPRGLAGGPSSYNEQFF; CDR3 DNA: TGTGCCAGTAGCCCCCGGGGACTAGCGGGAGGGCCGAGCTCCTACAATGAGCAGTTCTTC
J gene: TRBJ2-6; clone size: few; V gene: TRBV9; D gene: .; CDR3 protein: CASSARDFLSGANVLTF; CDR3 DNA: TGTGCCAGCAGCGCCCGGGACTTCCTTTCTGGGGCCAACGTCCTGACTTTC
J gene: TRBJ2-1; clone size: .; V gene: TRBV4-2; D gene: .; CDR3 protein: CASSQDPRVEQFF; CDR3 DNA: TGTGCCAGCAGCCAAGATCCCCGGGTGGAGCAGTTCTTC
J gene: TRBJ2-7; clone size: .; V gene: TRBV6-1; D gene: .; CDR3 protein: CASSLSNSMAYEQYF; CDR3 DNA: TGTGCCAGCAGTTTGTCAAACAGCATGGCCTACGAGCAGTACTTC
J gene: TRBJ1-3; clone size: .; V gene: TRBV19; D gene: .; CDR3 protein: CASSIGQVSGNTIYF; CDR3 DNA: TGTGCCAGTAGTATCGGGCAGGTCTCTGGAAACACCATATATTTT
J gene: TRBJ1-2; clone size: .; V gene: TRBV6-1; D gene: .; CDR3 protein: CASSEFGRRNYGCTF; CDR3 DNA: TGTGCCAGCAGTGAATTCGGGCGCAGGAACTATGGTTGCACCTTC
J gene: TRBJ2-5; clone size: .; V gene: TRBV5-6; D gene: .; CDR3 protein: CASSLVPGEETQYF; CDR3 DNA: TGTGCCAGCAGCTTGGTGCCGGGAGAAGAGACCCAGTACTTC
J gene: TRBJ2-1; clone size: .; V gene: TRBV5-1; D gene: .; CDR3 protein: CASSLKINYQRVPHEQFF; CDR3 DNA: TGCGCCAGCAGCCTAAAGATAAACTATCAACGGGTTCCCCATGAGCAGTTCTTC
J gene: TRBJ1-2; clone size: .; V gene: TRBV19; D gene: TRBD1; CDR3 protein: CASMTGPYGYTF; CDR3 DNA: TGTGCCAGTATGACAGGGCCATATGGCTACACCTTC
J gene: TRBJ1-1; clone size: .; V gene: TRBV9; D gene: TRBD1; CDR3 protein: CASSAPGKTGANTEAFF; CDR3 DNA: TGTGCCAGCAGCGCCCCTGGGAAGACAGGGGCGAACACTGAAGCTTTCTTT
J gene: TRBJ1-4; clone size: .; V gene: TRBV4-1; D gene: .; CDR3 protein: CASSQGPRGPVATNEKLFF; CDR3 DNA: TGCGCCAGCAGCCAAGGACCACGGGGGCCAGTCGCAACTAATGAAAAACTGTTTTTT
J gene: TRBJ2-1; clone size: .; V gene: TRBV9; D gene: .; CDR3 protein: CASSVSLLSGSHNEQFF; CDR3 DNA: TGTGCCAGCAGCGTAAGCCTACTAAGCGGGTCCCACAATGAGCAGTTCTTC
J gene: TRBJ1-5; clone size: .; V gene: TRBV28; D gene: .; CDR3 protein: CASSLVNGISGAQHF; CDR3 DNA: TGTGCCAGCAGTTTAGTAAACGGCATTTCCGGAGCCCAGCATTTT
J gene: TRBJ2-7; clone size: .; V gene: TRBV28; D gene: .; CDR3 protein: CASSPRRDTYEQYF; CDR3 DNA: TGTGCCAGCAGTCCCAGACGGGATACCTACGAGCAGTACTTC
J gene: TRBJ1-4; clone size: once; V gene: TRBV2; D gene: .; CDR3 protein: CASSRQPTNEKLFF; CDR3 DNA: TGTGCCAGCAGCCGACAGCCAACTAATGAAAAACTGTTTTTT
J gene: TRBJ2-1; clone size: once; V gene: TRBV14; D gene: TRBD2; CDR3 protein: CASSRYGTSGRSNEQFF; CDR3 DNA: TGTGCCAGCAGCCGCTATGGGACTAGCGGGAGAAGCAATGAGCAGTTCTTC
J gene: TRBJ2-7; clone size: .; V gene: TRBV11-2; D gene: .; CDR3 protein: CASSRWGASYEQYF; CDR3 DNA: TGTGCCAGCAGCCGATGGGGGGCCTCCTACGAGCAGTACTTC
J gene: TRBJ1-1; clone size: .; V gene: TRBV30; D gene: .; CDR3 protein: CAWSYAYSTEAFF; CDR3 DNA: TGTGCCTGGAGTTACGCCTATAGCACTGAAGCTTTCTTT
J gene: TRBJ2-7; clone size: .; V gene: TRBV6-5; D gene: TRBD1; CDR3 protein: CASSYGGQGPYEQYF; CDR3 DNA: TGTGCCAGCAGTTACGGGGGACAGGGACCCTACGAGCAGTACTTC
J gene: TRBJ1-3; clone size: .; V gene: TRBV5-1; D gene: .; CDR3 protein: CASSSDSRKTTIYF; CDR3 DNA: TGCGCCAGCAGCTCGGACTCGAGGAAAACCACCATATATTTT
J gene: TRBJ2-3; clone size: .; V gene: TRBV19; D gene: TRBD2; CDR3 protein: CASSRGGLTDTQYF; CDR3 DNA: TGTGCCAGTAGTCGGGGGGGCCTCACAGATACGCAGTATTTT
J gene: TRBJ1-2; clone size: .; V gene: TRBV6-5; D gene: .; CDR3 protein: CASSPRRVDGYTF; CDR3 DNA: TGTGCCAGCAGTCCCAGACGGGTTGACGGCTACACCTTC
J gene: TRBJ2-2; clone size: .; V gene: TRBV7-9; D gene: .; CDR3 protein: CASSSMAGGRTSGTGELFF; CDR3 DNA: TGTGCCAGCAGCTCGATGGCAGGGGGCAGGACTAGTGGAACCGGGGAGCTGTTTTTT
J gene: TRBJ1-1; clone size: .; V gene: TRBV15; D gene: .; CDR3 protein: CATSRADRQITSAEAFF; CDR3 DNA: TGTGCCACCAGCAGAGCGGACAGACAGATTACTAGTGCTGAAGCTTTCTTT
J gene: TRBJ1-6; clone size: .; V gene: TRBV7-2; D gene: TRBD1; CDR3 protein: CASSDDRGGSPLHF; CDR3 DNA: TGTGCCAGCAGCGATGACAGGGGAGGTTCACCCCTCCACTTT